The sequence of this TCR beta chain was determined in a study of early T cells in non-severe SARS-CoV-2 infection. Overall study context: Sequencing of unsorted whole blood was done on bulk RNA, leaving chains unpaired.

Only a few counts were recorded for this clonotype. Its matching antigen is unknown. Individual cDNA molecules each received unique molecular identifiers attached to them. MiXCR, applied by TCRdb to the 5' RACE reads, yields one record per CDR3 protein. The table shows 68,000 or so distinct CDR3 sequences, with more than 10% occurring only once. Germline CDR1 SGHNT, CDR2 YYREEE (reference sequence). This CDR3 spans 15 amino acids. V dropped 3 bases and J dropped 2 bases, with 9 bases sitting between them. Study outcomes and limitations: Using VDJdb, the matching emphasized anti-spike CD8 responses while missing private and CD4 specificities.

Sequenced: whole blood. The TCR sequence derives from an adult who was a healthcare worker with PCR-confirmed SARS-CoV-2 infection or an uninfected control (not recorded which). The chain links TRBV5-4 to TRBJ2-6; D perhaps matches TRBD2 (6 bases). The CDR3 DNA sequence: TGTGCCAGCAGCTGGTGGGGGGCTGGGGCCAACGTCCTGACTTTC. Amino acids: CASSWWGAGANVLTF.